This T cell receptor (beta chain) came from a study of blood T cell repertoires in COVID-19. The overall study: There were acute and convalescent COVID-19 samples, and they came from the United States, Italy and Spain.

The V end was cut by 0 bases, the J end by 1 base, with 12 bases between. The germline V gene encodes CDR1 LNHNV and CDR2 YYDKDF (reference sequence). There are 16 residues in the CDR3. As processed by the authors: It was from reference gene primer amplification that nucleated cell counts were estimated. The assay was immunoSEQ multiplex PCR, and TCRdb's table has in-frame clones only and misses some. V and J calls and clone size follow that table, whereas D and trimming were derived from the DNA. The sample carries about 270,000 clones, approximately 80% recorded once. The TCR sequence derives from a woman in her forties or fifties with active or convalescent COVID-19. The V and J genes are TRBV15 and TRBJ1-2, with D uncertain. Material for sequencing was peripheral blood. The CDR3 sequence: CATSRDARLHNYGYTF. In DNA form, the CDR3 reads TGTGCCACCAGCAGAGACGCCAGGCTCCATAACTATGGCTACACCTTC.